Below, 6 T cell receptor beta chains from the same sample are listed, as sequenced in a study of CXCR3-negative and CXCR3-positive naive CD8 T cells. Libraries were UMI-labeled 5' RACE TRB cDNA. TCRdb re-called the 5' RACE reads and gives one entry per CDR3 protein, without DNA. The sample table sets out about 66,000 distinct CDR3 sequences. The sample comprised naive CXCR3- CD8+ T cells from blood. The sample's subset: CD45RO-CCR7+CD27+CD95- naive CD8+ T cells lacking CXCR3 (TNR3-). The receptors shown here come from a human donor in good health. Some clones in this sample may be carry-over from other donors' samples.

V usage is TRBV20-1 and J usage is TRBJ2-3; TCRdb designates TRBD1, a call that cannot be tested without DNA. The CDR3 is made up of 15 amino acids. Germline CDR1 is DFQATT and CDR2 is SNEGSKA (reference sequence). CDR3 region: CSASDRGTLTDTQYF.

The chain recombines TRBV4-1 with TRBJ2-1; lacking DNA, the TRBD1 call made by TCRdb goes unchecked. The CDR3 runs 12 residues. CDR1 is MGHRA and CDR2 is YSYEKL in the germline V gene. The CDR3 protein is CASSWGPGEQFF.

This chain connects TRBV5-1 to TRBJ2-7. The CDR3 is 13 amino acids. Germline V gene data show CDR1 as SGHRS and CDR2 as YFSETQ. The CDR3 reads CASSLFGDREQYF. The variable domain in full, completed from reference TRBV5-1 and TRBJ2-7, reads KAGVTQTPRYLIKTRGQQVTLSCSPISGHRSVSWYQQTPGQGLQFLFEYFSETQRNKGNFPGRFSGRQFSNSRSEMNVSTLELGDSALYLCASSLFGDREQYFGPGTRLTVT.

The chain carries TRBV5-1 and TRBJ1-5; the TCRdb call, TRBD1, lacks DNA for checking. The germline V gene encodes CDR1 SGHRS and CDR2 YFSETQ. The CDR3 has 14 residues. CDR3 in amino acids: CASSSGQGGQPQHF.

J is TRBJ2-1 and V is TRBV6-5; checking the TCRdb D call of TRBD1 is not possible without DNA. Germline V gene lookup returns CDR1 MNHEY and CDR2 SVGAGI. The CDR3 runs 13 residues. The CDR3 protein is CASSWGHSDEQFF.

The J gene is TRBJ2-5, the V gene TRBV20-1; TCRdb reports TRBD2, a call that lacks DNA to check it against. The CDR3 is 14 residues long. Germline values: CDR1 DFQATT, CDR2 SNEGSKA (reference sequence). The CDR3: CSARELAGLETQYF.